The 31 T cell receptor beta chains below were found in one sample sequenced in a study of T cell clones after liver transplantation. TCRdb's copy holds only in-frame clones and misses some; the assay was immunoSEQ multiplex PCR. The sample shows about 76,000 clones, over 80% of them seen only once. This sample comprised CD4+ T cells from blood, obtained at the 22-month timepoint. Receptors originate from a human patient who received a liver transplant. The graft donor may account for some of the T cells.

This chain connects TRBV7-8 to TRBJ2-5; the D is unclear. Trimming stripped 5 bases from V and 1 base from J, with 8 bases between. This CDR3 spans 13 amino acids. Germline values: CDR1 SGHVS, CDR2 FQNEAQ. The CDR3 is CASSPVAQETQYF. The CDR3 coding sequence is TGTGCCAGCAGCCCGGTGGCCCAAGAGACCCAGTACTTC.

The CDR3 DNA sequence: TGTGCCAGCAGGAGGGACAGGGTTGGTGGCTACACCTTC. Protein: CASRRDRVGGYTF. The chain uses TRBV25-1 and TRBJ1-2; 9 nucleotides match TRBD1. Unmatched junction bases numbered 6, after V lost 6 bases and J lost 7 bases. Germline assignment: CDR1 MGHDK and CDR2 SYGVNS. The CDR3 runs to 13 residues.

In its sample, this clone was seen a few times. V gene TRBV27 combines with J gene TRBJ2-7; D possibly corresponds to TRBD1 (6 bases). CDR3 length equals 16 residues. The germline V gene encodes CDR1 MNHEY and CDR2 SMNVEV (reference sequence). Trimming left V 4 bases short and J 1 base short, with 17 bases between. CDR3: CASSSDRPRRSYEQYF. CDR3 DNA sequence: TGTGCCAGCAGTTCCGACAGGCCCCGGCGGTCCTACGAGCAGTACTTC.

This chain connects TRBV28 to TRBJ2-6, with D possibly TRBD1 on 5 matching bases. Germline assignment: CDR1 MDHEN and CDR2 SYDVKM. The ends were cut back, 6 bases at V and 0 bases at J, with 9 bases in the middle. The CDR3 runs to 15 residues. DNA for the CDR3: TGTGCCAGCAGACCGCAGGGCTCTGGGGCCAACGTCCTGACTTTC. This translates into CASRPQGSGANVLTF.

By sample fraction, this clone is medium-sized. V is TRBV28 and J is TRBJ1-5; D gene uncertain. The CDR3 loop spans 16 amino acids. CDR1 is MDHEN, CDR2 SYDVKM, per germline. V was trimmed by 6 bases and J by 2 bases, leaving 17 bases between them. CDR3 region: CASSHRRGSRNQPQHF. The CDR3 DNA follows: TGTGCCAGCAGCCATAGGCGGGGATCTCGCAATCAGCCCCAGCATTTT.

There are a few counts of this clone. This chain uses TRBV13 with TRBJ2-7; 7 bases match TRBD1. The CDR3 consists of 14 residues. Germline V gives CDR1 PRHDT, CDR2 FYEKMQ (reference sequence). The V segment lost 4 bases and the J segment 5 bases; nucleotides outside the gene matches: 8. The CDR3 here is CASSWTGRLNEQYF. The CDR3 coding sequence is TGTGCCAGCAGCTGGACAGGTAGACTGAACGAGCAGTACTTC.

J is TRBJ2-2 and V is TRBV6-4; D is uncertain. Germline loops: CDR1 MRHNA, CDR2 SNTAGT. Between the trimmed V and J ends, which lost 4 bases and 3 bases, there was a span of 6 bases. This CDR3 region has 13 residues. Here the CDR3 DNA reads TGTGCCAGCAGTGGGCAAGACACCGGGGAGCTGTTTTTT. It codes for CASSGQDTGELFF.

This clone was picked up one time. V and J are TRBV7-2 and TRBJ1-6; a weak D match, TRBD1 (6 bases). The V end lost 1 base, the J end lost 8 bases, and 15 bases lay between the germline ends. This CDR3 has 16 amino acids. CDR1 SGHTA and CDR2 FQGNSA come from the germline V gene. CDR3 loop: CASSLVGGATDSPLHF. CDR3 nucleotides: TGTGCCAGCAGCTTAGTCGGGGGGGCGACAGATTCACCCCTCCACTTT.

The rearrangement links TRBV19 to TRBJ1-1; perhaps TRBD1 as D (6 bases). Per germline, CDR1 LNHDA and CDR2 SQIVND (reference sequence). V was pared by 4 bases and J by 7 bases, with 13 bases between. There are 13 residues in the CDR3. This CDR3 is CASSTYYRDEAFF. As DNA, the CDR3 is TGTGCCAGTAGTACTTACTACAGGGATGAAGCTTTCTTT.

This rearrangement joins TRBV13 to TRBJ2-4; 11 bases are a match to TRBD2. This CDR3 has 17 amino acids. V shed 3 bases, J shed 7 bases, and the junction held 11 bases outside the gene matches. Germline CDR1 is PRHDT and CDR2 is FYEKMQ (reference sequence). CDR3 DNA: TGTGCCAGCAGCTTGGGAAATCTAGCGGGAGGTCTGAACATTCAGTACTTC. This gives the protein CASSLGNLAGGLNIQYF.

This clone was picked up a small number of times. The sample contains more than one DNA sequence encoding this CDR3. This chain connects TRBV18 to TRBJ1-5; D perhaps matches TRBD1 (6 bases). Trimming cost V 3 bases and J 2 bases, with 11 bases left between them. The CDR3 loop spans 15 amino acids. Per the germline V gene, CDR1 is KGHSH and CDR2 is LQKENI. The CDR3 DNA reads TGTGCCAGCTCACCGCCAGGGGTTGGCAATCAGCCCCAGCATTTT. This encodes CASSPPGVGNQPQHF.

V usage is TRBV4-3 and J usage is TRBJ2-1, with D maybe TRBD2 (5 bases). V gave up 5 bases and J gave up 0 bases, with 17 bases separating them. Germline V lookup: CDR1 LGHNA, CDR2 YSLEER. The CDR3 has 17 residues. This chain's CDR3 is CASSLVPPGSSYNEQFF. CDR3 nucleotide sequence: TGCGCCAGCAGCTTGGTCCCGCCGGGGAGCTCCTACAATGAGCAGTTCTTC.

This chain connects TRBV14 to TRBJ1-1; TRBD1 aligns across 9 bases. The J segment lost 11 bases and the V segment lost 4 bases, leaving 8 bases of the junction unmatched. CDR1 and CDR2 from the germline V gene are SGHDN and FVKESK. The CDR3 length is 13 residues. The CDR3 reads CASSRLQGAHAFF. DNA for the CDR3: TGTGCCAGCAGCCGACTACAGGGGGCGCATGCTTTCTTT.

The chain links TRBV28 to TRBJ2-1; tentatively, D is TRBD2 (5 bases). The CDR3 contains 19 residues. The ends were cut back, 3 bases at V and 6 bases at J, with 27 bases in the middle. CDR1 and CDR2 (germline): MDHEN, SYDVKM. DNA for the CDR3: TGTGCCAGCAGTTTTTTCGAGGCGGGCTGGTGGTACGGCAGCAATGAGCAGTTCTTC. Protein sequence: CASSFFEAGWWYGSNEQFF. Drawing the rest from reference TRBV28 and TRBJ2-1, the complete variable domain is DVKVTQSSRYLVKRTGEKVFLECVQDMDHENMFWYRQDPGLGLRLIYFSYDVKMKEKGDIPEGYSVSREKKERFSLILESASTNQTSMYLCASSFFEAGWWYGSNEQFFGPGTRLTVL.

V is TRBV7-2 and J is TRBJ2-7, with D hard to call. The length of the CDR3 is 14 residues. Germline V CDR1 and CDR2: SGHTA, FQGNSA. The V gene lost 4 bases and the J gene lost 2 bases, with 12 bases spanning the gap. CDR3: CASSSIGQTYEQYF. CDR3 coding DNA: TGTGCCAGCAGCTCCATCGGGCAGACCTACGAGCAGTACTTC.

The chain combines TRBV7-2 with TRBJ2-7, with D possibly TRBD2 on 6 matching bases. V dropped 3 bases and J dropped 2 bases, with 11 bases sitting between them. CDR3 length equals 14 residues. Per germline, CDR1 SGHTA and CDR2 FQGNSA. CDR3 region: CASSFTTGAYEQYF. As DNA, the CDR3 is TGTGCCAGCAGCTTTACGACGGGGGCCTACGAGCAGTACTTC.

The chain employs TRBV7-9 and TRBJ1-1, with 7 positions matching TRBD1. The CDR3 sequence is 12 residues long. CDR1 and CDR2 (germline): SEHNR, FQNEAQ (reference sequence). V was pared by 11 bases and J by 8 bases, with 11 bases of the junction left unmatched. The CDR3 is CASGVGGQEAFF. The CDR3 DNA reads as TGTGCCTCCGGGGTGGGGGGACAGGAAGCTTTCTTT.

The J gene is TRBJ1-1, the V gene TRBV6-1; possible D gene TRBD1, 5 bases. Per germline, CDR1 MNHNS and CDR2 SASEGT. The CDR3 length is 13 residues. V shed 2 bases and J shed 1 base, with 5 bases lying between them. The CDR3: CASSETGNTEAFF. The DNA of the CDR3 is TGTGCCAGCAGTGAAACAGGGAACACTGAAGCTTTCTTT.

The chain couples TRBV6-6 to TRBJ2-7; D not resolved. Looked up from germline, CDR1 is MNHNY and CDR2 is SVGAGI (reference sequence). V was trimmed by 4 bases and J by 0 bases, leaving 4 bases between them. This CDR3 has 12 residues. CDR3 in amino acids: CASSSSSYEQYF. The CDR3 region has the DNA TGTGCCAGCAGTTCTAGCTCCTACGAGCAGTACTTC.

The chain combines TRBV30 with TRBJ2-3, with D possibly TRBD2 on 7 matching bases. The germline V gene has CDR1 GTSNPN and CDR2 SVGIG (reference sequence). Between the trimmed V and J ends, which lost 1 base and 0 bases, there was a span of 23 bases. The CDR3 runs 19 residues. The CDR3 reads CAWSGNGGGSSTSTDTQYF. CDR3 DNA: TGTGCCTGGAGTGGGAACGGGGGCGGGAGTTCCACTAGCACAGATACGCAGTATTTT.

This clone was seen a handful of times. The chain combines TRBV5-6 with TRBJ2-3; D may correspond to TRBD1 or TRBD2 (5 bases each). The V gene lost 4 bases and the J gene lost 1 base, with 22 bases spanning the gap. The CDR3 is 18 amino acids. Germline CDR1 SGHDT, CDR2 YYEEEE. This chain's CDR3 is CASSPRGLSARRTDTQYF. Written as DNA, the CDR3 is TGTGCCAGCAGCCCCCGGGGCTTGTCGGCAAGGCGCACAGATACGCAGTATTTT.

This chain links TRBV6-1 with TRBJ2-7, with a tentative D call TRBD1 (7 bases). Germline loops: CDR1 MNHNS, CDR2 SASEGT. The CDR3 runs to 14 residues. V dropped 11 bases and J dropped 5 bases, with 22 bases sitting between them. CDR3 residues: CAGKPGGGYHEQYF. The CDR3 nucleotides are TGTGCCGGCAAGCCCGGAGGGGGCTACCACGAGCAGTACTTC.

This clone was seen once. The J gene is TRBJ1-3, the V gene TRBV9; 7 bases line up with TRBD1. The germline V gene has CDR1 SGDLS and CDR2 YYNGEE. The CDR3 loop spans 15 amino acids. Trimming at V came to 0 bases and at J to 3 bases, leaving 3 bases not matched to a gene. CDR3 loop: CASSVETGRGNTIYF. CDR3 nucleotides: TGTGCCAGCAGCGTAGAGACAGGGCGTGGAAACACCATATATTTT. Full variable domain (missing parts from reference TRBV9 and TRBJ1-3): DSGVTQTPKHLITATGQRVTLRCSPRSGDLSVYWYQQSLDQGLQFLIQYYNGEERAKGNILERFSAQQFPDLHSELNLSSLELGDSALYFCASSVETGRGNTIYFGEGSWLTVV.

CDR3 in DNA: TGTGCCAGTAGTATCCCGGGGAAGGAGACCCAGTACTTC. This translates into CASSIPGKETQYF. The V call is TRBV19, the J call TRBJ2-5; D is perhaps TRBD2 (5 bases). CDR1 is LNHDA, CDR2 SQIVND, per germline (reference sequence). Trimming shortened V by 3 bases and J by 5 bases, and 10 bases separated the two germline ends. The CDR3 totals 13 residues.

DNA for the CDR3: TGTGCCAGCTCACCAGCCCAAGTCGCAGCGTCGGCGGCCGACTACACCTTC. Translating gives CASSPAQVAASAADYTF. V and J are TRBV18 and TRBJ1-2; no reliable D call. V was pared by 2 bases and J by 10 bases, with 26 bases between. Looked up from germline, CDR1 is KGHSH and CDR2 is LQKENI. This CDR3 has 17 residues. The full variable domain, with the rest looked up from reference TRBV18 and TRBJ1-2, is NAGVMQNPRHLVRRRGQEARLRCSPMKGHSHVYWYRQLPEEGLKFMVYLQKENIIDESGMPKERFSAEFPKEGPSILRIQQVVRGDSAAYFCASSPAQVAASAADYTFGSGTRLTVV.

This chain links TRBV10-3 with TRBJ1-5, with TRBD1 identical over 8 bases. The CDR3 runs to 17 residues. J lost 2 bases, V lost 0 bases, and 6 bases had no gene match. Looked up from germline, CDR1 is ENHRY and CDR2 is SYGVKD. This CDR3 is CAISESAQGGGNQPQHF. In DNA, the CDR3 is TGTGCCATCAGTGAGTCGGCACAGGGGGGCGGCAATCAGCCCCAGCATTTT.

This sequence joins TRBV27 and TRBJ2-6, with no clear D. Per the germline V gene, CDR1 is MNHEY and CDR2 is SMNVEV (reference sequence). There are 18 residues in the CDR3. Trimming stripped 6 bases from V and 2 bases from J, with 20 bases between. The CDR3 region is CASRPYGVNVPGANVLTF. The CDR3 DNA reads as TGTGCCAGCAGACCTTATGGGGTTAATGTCCCTGGGGCCAACGTCCTGACTTTC.

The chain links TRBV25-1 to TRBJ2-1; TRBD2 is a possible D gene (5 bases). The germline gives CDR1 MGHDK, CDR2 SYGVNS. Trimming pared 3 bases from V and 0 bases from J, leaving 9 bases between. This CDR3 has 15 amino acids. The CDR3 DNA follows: TGTGCCAGCAGTGACCACGGACTCTCCTACAATGAGCAGTTCTTC. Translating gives CASSDHGLSYNEQFF. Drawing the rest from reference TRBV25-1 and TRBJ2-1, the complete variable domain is EADIYQTPRYLVIGTGKKITLECSQTMGHDKMYWYQQDPGMELHLIHYSYGVNSTEKGDLSSESTVSRIRTEHFPLTLESARPSHTSQYLCASSDHGLSYNEQFFGPGTRLTVL.

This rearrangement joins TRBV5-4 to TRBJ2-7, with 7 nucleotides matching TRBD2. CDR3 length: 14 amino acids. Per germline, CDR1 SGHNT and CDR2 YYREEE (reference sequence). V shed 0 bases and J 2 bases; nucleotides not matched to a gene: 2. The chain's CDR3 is CASSLERGAYEQYF. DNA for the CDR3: TGTGCCAGCAGCTTGGAGCGGGGTGCCTACGAGCAGTACTTC.

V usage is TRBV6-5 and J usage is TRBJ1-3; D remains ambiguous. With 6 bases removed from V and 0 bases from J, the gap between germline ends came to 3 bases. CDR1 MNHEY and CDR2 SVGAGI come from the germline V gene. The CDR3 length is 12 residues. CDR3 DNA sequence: TGTGCCAGCAGGAACTCTGGAAACACCATATATTTT. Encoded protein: CASRNSGNTIYF.

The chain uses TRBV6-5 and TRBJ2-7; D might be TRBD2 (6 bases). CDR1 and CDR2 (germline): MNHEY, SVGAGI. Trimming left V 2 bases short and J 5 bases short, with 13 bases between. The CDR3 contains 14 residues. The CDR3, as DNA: TGTGCCAGCAGTTACGGGATGGGGGAGGACGAGCAGTACTTC. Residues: CASSYGMGEDEQYF.